What follows are 18 T cell receptor beta chains derived from one specimen sequenced in a study of Japanese encephalitis immunity and Zika vaccine responses. TCRdb fed the 5' RACE reads into MiXCR, producing one record per CDR3 protein. Here the sample spans 270 or so distinct CDR3 sequences, under 3% being singletons. CFSE-labeled PBMCs were cultured 6 to 7 days with peptide pools, each at about 0.97 ug/mL. The sort collected unfixed, live, CD56-CD19-CD16-CD3+CD4+ CFSE-low proliferating CD4 T cells. The specimen comprised antigen-activated CD4+ T cells from blood, cultured, sampled during a Zika inactivated vaccine study. These receptors were obtained from an adult man who received an inactivated Zika virus vaccine.

By share of the sample, this clonotype is large. This chain connects TRBV24-1 to TRBJ1-1; no firm D call. This CDR3 region has 15 residues. Germline assignment: CDR1 KGHDR and CDR2 SFDVKD. V lost 3 bases and J 1 base, leaving 11 bases between the germline ends. The CDR3 reads CATSDVVKGNTEAFF. The CDR3 nucleotides are TGTGCCACCAGTGATGTCGTTAAGGGGAACACTGAAGCTTTCTTT.

This clonotype is deemed hyperexpanded. The chain links TRBV5-1 to TRBJ2-7; the D is unclear. The V end lost 0 bases, the J end lost 3 bases, and 7 bases lay between the germline ends. Germline CDR1 SGHRS, CDR2 YFSETQ. The CDR3 consists of 13 residues. CDR3 in DNA: TGCGCCAGCAGCTTGGTAAGCGTCTACGAGCAGTACTTC. Translated, it gives CASSLVSVYEQYF.

This clonotype is medium-sized within its sample. V usage is TRBV21-1 and J usage is TRBJ2-7; TRBD1 is the table's D call, not checked against the DNA. TRBV21-1 is a pseudogene. The CDR3 extends over 20 amino acids. DNA of the CDR3: TGTGCCAGCAGCAATTCTCGCGGGTACCCGGGAGCGGGGGTCTCCTACGAGCAGTACTTC. This translates into CASSNSRGYPGAGVSYEQYF.

This clonotype is classed as hyperexpanded (1% or more). The rearrangement joins TRBV2 to TRBJ2-1; 7 positions match TRBD1. The CDR3 loop spans 14 amino acids. From germline, CDR1 is SNHLY and CDR2 FYNNEI. The junction had 6 bases not matched to a gene; V was cut back by 7 bases and J by 3 bases. For the CDR3, the DNA is TGTGCCAGCAAATTAGGACAGGTCTACAATGAGCAGTTCTTC. It specifies CASKLGQVYNEQFF.

This clonotype is medium-sized (0.01 to 0.1%) in the sample. The J gene is TRBJ1-6, the V gene TRBV7-8; TRBD1 aligns across 10 bases. This CDR3 spans 16 amino acids. J gave up 6 bases and V 1 base, and 3 bases lay outside the gene matches. CDR1 is SGHVS, CDR2 FQNEAQ, per germline. The CDR3 here is CASSLGTGGFNSPLHF. In DNA, the CDR3 is TGTGCCAGCAGCTTAGGGACAGGGGGTTTTAATTCACCCCTCCACTTT.

This clonotype was counted a few times. V and J are TRBV19 and TRBJ1-2; 12 bases are shared with TRBD1. This CDR3 is 19 amino acids long. Germline V gene lookup returns CDR1 LNHDA and CDR2 SQIVND (reference sequence). Trimming removed 1 base from V and 6 bases from J; junction bases left unmatched: 15. The CDR3 nucleotides read TGTGCCAGTAGTATAGGCTCTCCCGGGACAGGGGGCAAAAAGGATGGCTACACCTTC. Amino acid sequence: CASSIGSPGTGGKKDGYTF.

This clonotype is termed medium-sized. J is TRBJ2-3 and V is TRBV30; tentatively, D is TRBD1 (6 bases). The germline gives CDR1 GTSNPN, CDR2 SVGIG (reference sequence). There are 13 residues in the CDR3. Trimming pared 5 bases from V and 4 bases from J, leaving 13 bases between. The CDR3 reads CAWGVQGSDTQYF. Here the CDR3 DNA reads TGTGCCTGGGGGGTACAGGGTTCAGATACGCAGTATTTT.

This clonotype is judged large (0.1 to 1%). The genes are TRBV6-6 and TRBJ1-1, with 10 bases aligning to TRBD1. CDR1 is MNHNY and CDR2 is SVGAGI in the germline V gene (reference sequence). V gave up 0 bases and J gave up 4 bases; unmatched junction bases: 5. The CDR3 has 16 residues. The CDR3 nucleotides read TGTGCCAGCAGTTACTCGACAGGGGGCCCAGGCACTGAAGCTTTCTTT. Its translation is CASSYSTGGPGTEAFF.

This clonotype is labeled as medium-sized. The chain recombines TRBV3-1 with TRBJ2-5; maybe TRBD1 (6 bases). Per the germline V gene, CDR1 is LGHDT and CDR2 is YNNKEL (reference sequence). The CDR3 runs 15 residues. The V and J ends lost 4 bases and 5 bases respectively, with 17 bases between them. The CDR3 bases are TGTGCCAGCAGCCTAACGGCTCAGCAGGGGGAGACCCAGTACTTC. Protein sequence: CASSLTAQQGETQYF.

Relative to its sample, this clonotype is large. The V call is TRBV5-4, the J call TRBJ1-4, with D maybe TRBD1 (5 bases). Germline V CDR1 and CDR2: SGHNT, YYREEE (reference sequence). Trimming shortened V by 4 bases and J by 8 bases, and 18 bases separated the two germline ends. The CDR3 length is 15 residues. In DNA, the CDR3 is TGTGCCAGCAGCATCGGGACCGCTCCAAGAGAAAAACTGTTTTTT. It codes for CASSIGTAPREKLFF. The full variable domain, rest sourced from reference TRBV5-4 and TRBJ1-4, is ETGVTQSPTHLIKTRGQQVTLRCSSQSGHNTVSWYQQALGQGPQFIFQYYREEENGRGNFPPRFSGLQFPNYSSELNVNALELDDSALYLCASSIGTAPREKLFFGSGTQLSVL.

By share of the sample, this clonotype is large. The rearrangement uses TRBV2 and TRBJ2-2; possibly TRBD1 for D (6 bases). In germline, CDR1 is SNHLY, CDR2 FYNNEI. The length of the CDR3 is 15 residues. Trimming cost V 8 bases and J 4 bases, with 17 bases left between them. The DNA of the CDR3 is TGTGCCAGCGAACTTCAACAGGGATTCACCGGGGAGCTGTTTTTT. This sequence encodes CASELQQGFTGELFF.

By proportion, this clonotype is large. The rearrangement joins TRBV10-1 to TRBJ2-6; D is possibly TRBD1 (5 bases). Germline V lookup: CDR1 WNHNN, CDR2 SYGVQD (reference sequence). The V gene lost 3 bases and the J gene lost 0 bases, with 6 bases spanning the gap. This CDR3 has 15 amino acids. CDR3: CASSDDSSGANVLTF. In DNA, the CDR3 is TGCGCCAGCAGTGATGACAGCTCTGGGGCCAACGTCCTGACTTTC.

This clonotype is judged large. This chain joins TRBV25-1 and TRBJ2-3; the D gene is possibly TRBD2 (6 bases). This CDR3 spans 13 amino acids. V was shortened by 7 bases and J by 1 base, with 9 bases between the two germline ends. CDR1 is MGHDK, CDR2 SYGVNS, per germline. The CDR3 loop is CASTPGGTDTQYF. In DNA, the CDR3 is TGTGCCAGCACCCCGGGGGGCACAGATACGCAGTATTTT.

By share of the sample, this clonotype is large (0.1 to 1%). V and J are TRBV12-3 or TRBV12-4 and TRBJ1-1; 8 positions agree with TRBD1. The CDR3 totals 15 residues. J gave up 2 bases and V 2 bases, and 4 bases lay outside the gene matches. In DNA form, the CDR3 reads TGTGCCAGCAGTTTACAGGGGGCAGGAAACACTGAAGCTTTCTTT. Its translation is CASSLQGAGNTEAFF.

Sample share makes this clonotype large (0.1 to 1%). The chain carries TRBV3-1 and TRBJ2-2; D unclear. The CDR3 extends over 12 amino acids. V shed 4 bases and J shed 6 bases, with 6 bases lying between them. Germline CDR1 and CDR2: LGHDT and YNNKEL (reference sequence). The CDR3 sequence: CASSLLSGELFF. The CDR3 nucleotides read TGTGCCAGCAGCCTTCTCTCCGGGGAGCTGTTTTTT.

This clonotype is large. The rearrangement links TRBV10-3 to TRBJ1-1; 12 nucleotides match TRBD1. The CDR3 covers 14 residues. Trimming took 6 bases from V and 10 from J; bases not matched to a gene: 9. Germline V gene sequence: CDR1 ENHRY, CDR2 SYGVKD. In nucleotides, the CDR3 is TGTGCCATCAGAAACCCGGGACAGGGGGCGAGAGCTTTCTTT. Its protein is CAIRNPGQGARAFF.

This clonotype ranks as large. The V gene is TRBV7-9, the J gene TRBJ1-4; 8 nucleotides agree with TRBD1. J lost 7 bases, V lost 8 bases, and 9 bases had no gene match. The CDR3 spans 14 residues. Germline assignment: CDR1 SEHNR and CDR2 FQNEAQ (reference sequence). Written as DNA, the CDR3 is TGTGCCAGCGGGGCGGACAGGGTCGGTGAAAAACTGTTTTTT. It codes for CASGADRVGEKLFF.

This clonotype counts as medium-sized (0.01 to 0.1%). CDR3 bases: TGTGCCAGCAGTGAAGAGGGACAGGGGTCCGGGGAGCTGTTTTTT. This gives the protein CASSEEGQGSGELFF. The genes are TRBV6-1 and TRBJ2-2, with 10 bases identical to TRBD1. Per germline, CDR1 MNHNS and CDR2 SASEGT. The CDR3 spans 15 residues. V gave up 1 base and J gave up 6 bases; unmatched junction bases: 2.